This TCR beta chain was sequenced during a study of shared clonotypes between healthy human individuals. General study points: Sharing across four donors was seen in roughly 5.2% of naive CD4 clonotypes. It was only blood that was sampled, and tissue repertoires likely differ.

Some clones are missing from TCRdb's copy, which holds only in-frame ones; the method was immunoSEQ multiplex PCR. The table includes 300,000 to 400,000 clones, about 74% detected once. Turning to this clone: What it recognizes is unknown.

V lost 2 bases, J lost 2 bases, and 6 bases stayed unmatched. This CDR3 contains 17 residues. The germline V gene encodes CDR1 SEHNR and CDR2 FQNEAQ (reference sequence). Material: memory CD4+ T cells sorted from blood. Subset in this sample: CD45RA-negative fraction. The source is a young man in good health. The V and J genes are TRBV7-9 and TRBJ2-3; 11 bases align to TRBD2. The CDR3 spells CASSLPRLAGNTDTQYF. CDR3 nucleotides: TGTGCCAGCAGCTTACCTCGACTAGCGGGAAACACAGATACGCAGTATTTT. The full variable domain, in which reference TRBV7-9 and TRBJ2-3 provide the parts outside the CDR3, is DTGVSQNPRHKITKRGQNVTFRCDPISEHNRLYWYRQTLGQGPEFLTYFQNEAQLEKSRLLSDRFSAERPKGSFSTLEIQRTEQGDSAMYLCASSLPRLAGNTDTQYFGPGTRLTVL.